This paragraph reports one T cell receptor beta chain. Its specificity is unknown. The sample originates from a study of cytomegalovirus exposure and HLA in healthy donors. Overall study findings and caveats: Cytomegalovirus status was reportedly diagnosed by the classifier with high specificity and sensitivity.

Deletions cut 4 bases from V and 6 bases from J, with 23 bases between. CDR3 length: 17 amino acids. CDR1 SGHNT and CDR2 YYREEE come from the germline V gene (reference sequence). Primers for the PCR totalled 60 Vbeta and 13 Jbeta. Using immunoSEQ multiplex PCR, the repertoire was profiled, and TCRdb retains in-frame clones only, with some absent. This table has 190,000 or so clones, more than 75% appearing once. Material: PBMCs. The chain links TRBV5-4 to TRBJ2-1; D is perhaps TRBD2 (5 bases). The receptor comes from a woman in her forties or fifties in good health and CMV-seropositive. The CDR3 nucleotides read TGTGCCAGCAGCGTAAAGCTTGTATCCGACTACGCCAATGAGCAGTTCTTC. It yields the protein CASSVKLVSDYANEQFF. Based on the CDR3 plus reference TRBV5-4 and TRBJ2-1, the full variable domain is ETGVTQSPTHLIKTRGQQVTLRCSSQSGHNTVSWYQQALGQGPQFIFQYYREEENGRGNFPPRFSGLQFPNYSSELNVNALELDDSALYLCASSVKLVSDYANEQFFGPGTRLTVL.